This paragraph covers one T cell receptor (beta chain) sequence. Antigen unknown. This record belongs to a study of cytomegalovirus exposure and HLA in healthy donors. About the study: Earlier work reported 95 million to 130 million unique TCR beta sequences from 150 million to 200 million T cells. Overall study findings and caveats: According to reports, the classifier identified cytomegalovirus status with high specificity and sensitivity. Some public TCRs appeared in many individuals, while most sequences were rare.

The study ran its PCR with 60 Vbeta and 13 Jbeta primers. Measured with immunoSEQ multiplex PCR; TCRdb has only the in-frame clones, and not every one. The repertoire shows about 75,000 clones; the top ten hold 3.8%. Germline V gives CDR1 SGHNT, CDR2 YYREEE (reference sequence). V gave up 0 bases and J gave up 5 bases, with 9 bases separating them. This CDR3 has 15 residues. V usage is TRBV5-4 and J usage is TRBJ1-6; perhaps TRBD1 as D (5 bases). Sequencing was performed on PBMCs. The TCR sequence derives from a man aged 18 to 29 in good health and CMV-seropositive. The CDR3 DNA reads TGTGCCAGCAGCTTGGGTGCAGGGAATAATTCACCCCTCCACTTT. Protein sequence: CASSLGAGNNSPLHF. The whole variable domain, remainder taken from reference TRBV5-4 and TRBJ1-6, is ETGVTQSPTHLIKTRGQQVTLRCSSQSGHNTVSWYQQALGQGPQFIFQYYREEENGRGNFPPRFSGLQFPNYSSELNVNALELDDSALYLCASSLGAGNNSPLHFGNGTRLTVT.